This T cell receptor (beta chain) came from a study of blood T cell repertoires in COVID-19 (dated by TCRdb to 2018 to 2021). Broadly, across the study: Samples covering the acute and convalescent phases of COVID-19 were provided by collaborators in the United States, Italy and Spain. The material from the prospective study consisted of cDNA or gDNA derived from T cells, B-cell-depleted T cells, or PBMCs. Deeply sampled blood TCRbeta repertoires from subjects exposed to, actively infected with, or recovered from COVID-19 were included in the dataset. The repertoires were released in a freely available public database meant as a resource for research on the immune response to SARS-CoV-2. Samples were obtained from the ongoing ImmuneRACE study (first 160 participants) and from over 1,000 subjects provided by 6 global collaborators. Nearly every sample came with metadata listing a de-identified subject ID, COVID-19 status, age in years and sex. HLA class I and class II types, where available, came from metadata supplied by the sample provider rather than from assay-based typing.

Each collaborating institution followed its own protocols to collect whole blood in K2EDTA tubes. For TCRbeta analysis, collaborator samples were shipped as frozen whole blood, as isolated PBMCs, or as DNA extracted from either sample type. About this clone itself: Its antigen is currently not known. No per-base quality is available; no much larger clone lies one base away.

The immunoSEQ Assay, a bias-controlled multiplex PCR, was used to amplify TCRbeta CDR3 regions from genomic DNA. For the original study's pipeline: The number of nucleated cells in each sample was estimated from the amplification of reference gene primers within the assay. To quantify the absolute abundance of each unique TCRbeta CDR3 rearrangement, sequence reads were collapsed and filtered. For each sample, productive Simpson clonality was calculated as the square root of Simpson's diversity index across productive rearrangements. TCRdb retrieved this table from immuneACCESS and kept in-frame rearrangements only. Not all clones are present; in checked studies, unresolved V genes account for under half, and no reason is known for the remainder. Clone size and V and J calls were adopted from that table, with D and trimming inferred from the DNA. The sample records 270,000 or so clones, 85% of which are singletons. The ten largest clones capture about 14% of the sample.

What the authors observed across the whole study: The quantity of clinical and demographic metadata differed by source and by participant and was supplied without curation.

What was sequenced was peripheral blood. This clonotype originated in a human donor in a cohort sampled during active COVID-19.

The CDR3 corresponds to CASSPQGAGGYTF. In nucleotides, the sequence is TGTGCCAGCAGCCCGCAGGGGGCAGGGGGCTACACCTTC. Here the chain combines TRBV7-2 and TRBJ1-2; 8 central bases correspond to TRBD1. Trimming accounts for 5 bases at V and 8 bases at J, while the number of junction bases matched to no gene is 7. As encoded in the germline V gene, CDR1 is SGHTA while CDR2 is FQGNSA. Including cysteine and phenylalanine, the CDR3 has 13 amino acids. The CDR3 DNA has 39 bases and is translated from base 1.